This passage covers 7 T cell receptor beta chains from one sample sequenced in a study of OX40 agonist ivuxolimab in advanced cancers. This table comes from immunoSEQ multiplex PCR, and its TCRdb copy is limited to in-frame clones, with some not included. The sample includes under 80,000 clones, about 92% seen only once; the top ten take more than 1.5%. Material: CD4+ or CD8+ T cells sorted from blood, obtained in a trial of the OX40 agonist ivuxolimab. The receptors shown here come from an adult with an advanced solid tumor such as melanoma, head and neck, liver or kidney cancer.

The rearrangement joins TRBV4-3 to TRBJ2-5; D is perhaps TRBD1 (6 bases). Germline-derived CDR1 and CDR2 are LGHNA and YSLEER. Trimming cost V 0 bases and J 3 bases, with 14 bases left between them. CDR3 length equals 16 residues. CDR3 sequence (DNA): TGCGCCAGCAGCCAAGATCTTGCACAGGGAGAAGAGACCCAGTACTTC. Its protein is CASSQDLAQGEETQYF.

The CDR3 sequence is CASSPGVAGGEDTQYF. In DNA, the CDR3 is TGTGCCAGCTCACCCGGTGTTGCGGGAGGGGAAGATACGCAGTATTTT. The chain employs TRBV18 and TRBJ2-3; TRBD2 matches at 9 bases. The CDR3 spans 16 residues. Germline V gene sequence: CDR1 KGHSH, CDR2 LQKENI. Trimming at V came to 3 bases and at J to 5 bases, leaving 9 bases not matched to a gene.

The rearrangement links TRBV7-2 to TRBJ1-2; D is perhaps TRBD1 (5 bases). From germline, CDR1 is SGHTA and CDR2 FQGNSA. Trimming left V 4 bases short and J 5 bases short, with 11 bases between. There are 13 residues in the CDR3. This CDR3 is CASSSQTAYGYTF. CDR3 coding DNA: TGTGCCAGCAGCTCCCAGACAGCGTATGGCTACACCTTC.

The rearrangement uses TRBV18 and TRBJ1-4, with 7 bases aligning to TRBD1. The CDR3 sequence is 13 residues long. The germline V gene encodes CDR1 KGHSH and CDR2 LQKENI. Trimming cost V 2 bases and J 7 bases; bases outside gene matches: 1. As DNA, the CDR3 is TGTGCCAGCTCACCAGGACAGGTTGAAAAACTGTTTTTT. It yields the protein CASSPGQVEKLFF.

This clone was recorded a few times. The genes are TRBV7-6 and TRBJ2-5; D gene unclear. The CDR3 spans 15 residues. Trimming removed 0 bases from V and 0 bases from J, with 8 bases in between. The germline V gene encodes CDR1 SGHVS and CDR2 FNYEAQ. In DNA, the CDR3 is TGTGCCAGCAGCTTAGCGTCCGGTTACCAAGAGACCCAGTACTTC. Translated, it gives CASSLASGYQETQYF.

In regard to this clone: The sample contains more than one DNA sequence encoding this CDR3. This chain connects TRBV2 to TRBJ2-6; either TRBD1 or TRBD2 may supply D (5 bases each). The V end was cut by 8 bases, the J end by 2 bases, with 7 bases between. This CDR3 is built from 13 residues. CDR1 is SNHLY, CDR2 FYNNEI, per germline. CDR3 region: CASQGAGANVLTF. The CDR3 DNA reads TGTGCCAGCCAGGGAGCTGGGGCCAACGTCCTGACTTTC.

The chain has TRBV10-2 and TRBJ2-7, with D perhaps TRBD2 (6 bases). CDR3 length: 13 residues. Germline V CDR1 and CDR2: WSHSY, SAAADI. V was trimmed by 0 bases and J by 6 bases, leaving 9 bases between them. In DNA, the CDR3 is TGCGCCAGCAGTGAGTCGGGGGGTTCCGAGCAGTACTTC. It codes for CASSESGGSEQYF.